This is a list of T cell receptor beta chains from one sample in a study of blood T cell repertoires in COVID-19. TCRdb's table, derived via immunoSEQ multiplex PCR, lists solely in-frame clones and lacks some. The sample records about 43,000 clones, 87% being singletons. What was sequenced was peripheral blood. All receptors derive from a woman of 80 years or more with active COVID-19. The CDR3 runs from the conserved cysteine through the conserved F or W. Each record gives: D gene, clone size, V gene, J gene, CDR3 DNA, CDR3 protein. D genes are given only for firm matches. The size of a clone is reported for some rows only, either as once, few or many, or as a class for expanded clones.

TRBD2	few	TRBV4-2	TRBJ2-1	TGTGCCAGCAGCCAAGCGGGCCTAGCGGGGGGTGAGCAGTTCTTC	CASSQAGLAGGEQFF
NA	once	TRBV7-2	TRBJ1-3	TGTGCCAGCAGCTCAGCCCGGGGGGGAGGAAACACCATATATTTT	CASSSARGGGNTIYF
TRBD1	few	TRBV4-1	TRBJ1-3	TGCGCCAGCAGCCTACTCCCTTTGACAGGGGGCTCTGGAAACACCATATATTTT	CASSLLPLTGGSGNTIYF
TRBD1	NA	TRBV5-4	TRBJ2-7	TGTGCCAGCAGCCCGGGACAGTCCTACGAGCAGTACTTC	CASSPGQSYEQYF
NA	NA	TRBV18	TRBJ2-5	TGTGCCAGCTCACCACGCAGTCACCAAGAGACCCAGTACTTC	CASSPRSHQETQYF
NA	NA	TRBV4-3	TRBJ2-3	TGCGCCAGCAGCCAAGCGCCCTTACTAGCAGATACGCAGTATTTT	CASSQAPLLADTQYF
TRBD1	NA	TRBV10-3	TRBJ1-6	TGTGCCATCAAAACAGGGGAAGAGACCTATAATTCACCCCTCCACTTT	CAIKTGEETYNSPLHF
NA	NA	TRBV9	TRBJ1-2	TGTGCCAGCAGCGTAGCGCTAAATACTAACTATGGCTACACCTTC	CASSVALNTNYGYTF
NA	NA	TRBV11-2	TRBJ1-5	TGTGCCAGCAGCTTAGTTTCCGATCAGCCCCAGCATTTT	CASSLVSDQPQHF
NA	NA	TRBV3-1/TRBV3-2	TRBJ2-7	TGTGCCAGCAGCCAAGCTTCTATCGGCGAGCAGTACTTC	CASSQASIGEQYF
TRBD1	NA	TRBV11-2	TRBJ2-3	TGTGCCAGCAGCTTAGAGACAGGGGGCTGGAGCACAGATACGCAGTATTTT	CASSLETGGWSTDTQYF
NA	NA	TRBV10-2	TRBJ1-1	TGCGCCAGCCTCCTACCAACAGGGAAGAGGGCTTTCTTT	CASLLPTGKRAFF
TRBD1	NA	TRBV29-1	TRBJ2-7	TGCAGCGTTGAGAAGGACAGGGTAGGGAACGAGCAGTACTTC	CSVEKDRVGNEQYF
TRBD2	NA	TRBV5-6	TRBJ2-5	TGTGCCAGCAGCTTGGGGCTAGCGGGCCAAGAGTCCCAGTACTTC	CASSLGLAGQESQYF
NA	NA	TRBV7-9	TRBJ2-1	TGTGCCAGCAGCTTCGGGGATGAGCAGTTCTTC	CASSFGDEQFF
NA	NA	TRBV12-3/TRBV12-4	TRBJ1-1	TGTGCCAGCAGTTTTGGGACAACGGCTTTCTTT	CASSFGTTAFF
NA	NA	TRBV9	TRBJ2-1	TGTGCCAGCAGCGTAGTAGGACAGTCTAATGAGCAGTTCTTC	CASSVVGQSNEQFF
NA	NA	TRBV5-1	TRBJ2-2	TGCGCCAGCAGCTTGGGGGCACCCACCGGGGAGCTGTTTTTT	CASSLGAPTGELFF
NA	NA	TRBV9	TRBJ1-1	TGTGCCAGCAGCGTAACGGGACAAATGAACACTGAAGCTTTCTTT	CASSVTGQMNTEAFF
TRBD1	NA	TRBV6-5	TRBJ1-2	TGTGCCAGCAGGATAGACAGGGCCTATGGCTACACCTTC	CASRIDRAYGYTF